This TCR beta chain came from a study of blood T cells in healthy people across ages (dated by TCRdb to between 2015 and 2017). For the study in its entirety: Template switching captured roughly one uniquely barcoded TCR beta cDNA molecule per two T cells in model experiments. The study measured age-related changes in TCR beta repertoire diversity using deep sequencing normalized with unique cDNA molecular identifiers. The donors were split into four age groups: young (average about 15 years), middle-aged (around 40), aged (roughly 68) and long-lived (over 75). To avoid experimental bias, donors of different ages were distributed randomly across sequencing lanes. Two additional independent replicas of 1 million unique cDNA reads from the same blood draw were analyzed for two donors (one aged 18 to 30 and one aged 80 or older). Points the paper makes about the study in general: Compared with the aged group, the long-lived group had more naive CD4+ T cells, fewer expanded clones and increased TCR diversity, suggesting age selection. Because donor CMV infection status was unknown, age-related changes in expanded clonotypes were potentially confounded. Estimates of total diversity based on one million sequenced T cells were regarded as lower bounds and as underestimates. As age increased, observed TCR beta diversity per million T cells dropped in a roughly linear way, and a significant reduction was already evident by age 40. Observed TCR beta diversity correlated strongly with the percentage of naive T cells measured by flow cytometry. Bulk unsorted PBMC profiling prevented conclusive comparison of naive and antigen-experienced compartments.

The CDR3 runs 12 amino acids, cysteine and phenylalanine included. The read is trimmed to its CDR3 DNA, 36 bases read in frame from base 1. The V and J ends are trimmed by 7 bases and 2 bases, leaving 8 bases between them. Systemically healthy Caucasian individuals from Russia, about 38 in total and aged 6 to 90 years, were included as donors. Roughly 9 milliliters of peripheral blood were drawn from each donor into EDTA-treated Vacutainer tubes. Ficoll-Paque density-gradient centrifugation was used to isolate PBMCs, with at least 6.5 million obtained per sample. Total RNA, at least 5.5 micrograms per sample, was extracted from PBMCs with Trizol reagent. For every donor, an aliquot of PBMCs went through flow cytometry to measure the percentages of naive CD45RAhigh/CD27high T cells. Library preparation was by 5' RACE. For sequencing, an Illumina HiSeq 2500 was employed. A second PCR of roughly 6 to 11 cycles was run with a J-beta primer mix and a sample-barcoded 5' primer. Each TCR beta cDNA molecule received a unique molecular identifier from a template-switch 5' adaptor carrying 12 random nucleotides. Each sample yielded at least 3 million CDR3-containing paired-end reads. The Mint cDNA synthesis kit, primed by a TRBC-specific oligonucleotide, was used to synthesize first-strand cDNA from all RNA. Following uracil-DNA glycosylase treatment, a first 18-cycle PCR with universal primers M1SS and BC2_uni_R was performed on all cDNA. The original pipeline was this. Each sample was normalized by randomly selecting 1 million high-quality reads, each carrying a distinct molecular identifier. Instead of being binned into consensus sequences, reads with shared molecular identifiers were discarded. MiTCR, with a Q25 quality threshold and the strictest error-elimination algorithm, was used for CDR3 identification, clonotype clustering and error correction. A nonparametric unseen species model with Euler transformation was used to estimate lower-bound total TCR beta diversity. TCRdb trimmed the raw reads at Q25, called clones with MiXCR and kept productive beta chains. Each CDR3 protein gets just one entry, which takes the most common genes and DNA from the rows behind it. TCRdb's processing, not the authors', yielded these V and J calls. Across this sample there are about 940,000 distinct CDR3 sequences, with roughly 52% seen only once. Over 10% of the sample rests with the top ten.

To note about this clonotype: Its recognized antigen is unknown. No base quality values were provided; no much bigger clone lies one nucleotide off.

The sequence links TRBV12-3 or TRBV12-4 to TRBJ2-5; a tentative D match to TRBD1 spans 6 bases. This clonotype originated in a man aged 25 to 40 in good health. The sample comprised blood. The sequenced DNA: TGTGCCAGCACCGACAGGCAAGAGACCCAGTACTTC. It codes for CASTDRQETQYF.